One sample yielded the 19 T cell receptor beta chains listed below, sequenced in a study of Ad26.COV2.S vaccination and SARS-CoV-2 variants. This table comes from immunoSEQ multiplex PCR, and its TCRdb copy is limited to in-frame clones, with some not included. The table records about 350,000 clones, about 89% of them present only once. Treatment of the sample: around 19 received Ad26.COV2.S at low or high dose, single or two shots; 5 received placebo; per-sample allocation not given. The study sampled participants on day 63 after the first vaccine or placebo injection. Sequencing used peripheral blood, obtained in a trial of Ad26.COV2.S vaccine versus placebo. Receptor source: a person aged 18-65 years who received the Ad26.COV2.S COVID-19 vaccine or a placebo.

In this sample, this clone turned up a few times. The J gene is TRBJ1-1, the V gene TRBV6-5, with D unclear. V lost 7 bases to trimming and J lost 1 base, with 10 bases between them. CDR1 MNHEY and CDR2 SVGAGI come from the germline V gene. This CDR3 comprises 13 residues. The CDR3 spells CASNRQGNTEAFF. CDR3 coding DNA: TGTGCCAGCAACCGCCAAGGGAACACTGAAGCTTTCTTT.

This clone has a single count. The chain links TRBV19 to TRBJ1-1, with D possibly matching TRBD1 (6 bases). CDR3 length: 14 amino acids. The germline gives CDR1 LNHDA, CDR2 SQIVND (reference sequence). The V and J ends lost 9 bases and 5 bases respectively, with 19 bases between them. The CDR3 sequence is CASQVGRGRTEAFF. CDR3 nucleotides: TGTGCCAGCCAAGTGGGCCGGGGGCGAACTGAAGCTTTCTTT.

The V gene is TRBV18, the J gene TRBJ2-7, with D unclear. V was cut by 2 bases and J by 5 bases, with 7 bases left in between. The CDR3 loop spans 12 amino acids. Germline V gene sequence: CDR1 KGHSH, CDR2 LQKENI. The CDR3 DNA follows: TGTGCCAGCTCACCAGCGGATAACGAGCAGTACTTC. Translating gives CASSPADNEQYF.

This sequence joins TRBV20-1 and TRBJ2-3, with D perhaps matching TRBD1 (5 bases). Trimming stripped 3 bases from V and 2 bases from J, with 24 bases between. CDR1 DFQATT and CDR2 SNEGSKA come from the germline V gene (reference sequence). The CDR3 length is 18 residues. This chain's CDR3 is CSASGEGRWGGPTDTQYF. The CDR3 coding sequence is TGCAGTGCTAGTGGGGAAGGGCGTTGGGGCGGTCCCACAGATACGCAGTATTTT.

This clone was detected a few times. V is TRBV6-2 or TRBV6-3 and J is TRBJ2-7, with D maybe TRBD2 (6 bases). From germline, CDR1 is MNHEY and CDR2 SVGEGT. V gave up 0 bases and J gave up 1 base, with 10 bases separating them. This CDR3 is 15 amino acids long. The CDR3 region has the DNA TGTGCCAGCAGTTACTCTTTCGGGGGTTCCTACGAGCAGTACTTC. Its protein is CASSYSFGGSYEQYF.

The chain is built from TRBV5-1 and TRBJ2-2, with D uncertain. In germline, CDR1 is SGHRS, CDR2 YFSETQ. This CDR3 region has 14 residues. The germline V and J ends were trimmed by 4 bases and 1 base, with 8 bases remaining between them. CDR3 in DNA: TGCGCCAGCAGCGGTTTGGGGAACACCGGGGAGCTGTTTTTT. Its protein is CASSGLGNTGELFF.

The genes are TRBV15 and TRBJ1-5, with D maybe TRBD1 (6 bases). The CDR3 is made up of 15 amino acids. Trimming left V 1 base short and J 7 bases short, with 14 bases between. Germline CDR1 LNHNV, CDR2 YYDKDF (reference sequence). The CDR3 region has the DNA TGTGCCACCAGCAGAGGTAGAGGGACATCCCAGCCCCAGCATTTT. This translates into CATSRGRGTSQPQHF.

This clone was detected only a few times. The chain has TRBV28 and TRBJ1-1; 7 bases align to TRBD1. CDR1 is MDHEN and CDR2 is SYDVKM in the germline V gene. The CDR3 is 14 amino acids. The V segment lost 4 bases and the J segment 3 bases; nucleotides outside the gene matches: 5. CDR3: CASSSDRRDTEAFF. The CDR3, as DNA: TGTGCCAGCAGTTCGGACAGGCGGGACACTGAAGCTTTCTTT.

Note on this clone: This may arise from a read error, as a much more abundant clone is one base away. The chain carries TRBV5-5 and TRBJ2-2; TRBD2 is a possible D gene (6 bases). Looked up from germline, CDR1 is SGHKS and CDR2 is YYEKEE (reference sequence). The CDR3 covers 12 residues. Trimming left V 3 bases short and J 6 bases short, with 6 bases between. The CDR3 DNA is TGTGCCAGCAGCTGGGGGGCCGGGGAGCTGTTTTTT. It translates to CASSWGAGELFF.

This chain joins TRBV11-1 and TRBJ2-5, with D possibly being TRBD2 (5 bases). The V end was cut by 0 bases, the J end by 1 base, with 9 bases between. Germline lookup yields CDR1 SGHAT and CDR2 FQDESV (reference sequence). The CDR3 is 15 amino acids. CDR3: CASSLALAPQETQYF. CDR3 nucleotides: TGTGCCAGCAGCTTAGCCCTAGCCCCCCAAGAGACCCAGTACTTC.

The gene calls are TRBV7-9 and TRBJ2-3; TRBD2 matches at 7 bases. The junction had 5 bases not matched to a gene; V was cut back by 4 bases and J by 1 base. The germline gives CDR1 SEHNR, CDR2 FQNEAQ (reference sequence). This CDR3 is 15 amino acids long. CDR3 sequence: CASSSSGGRTDTQYF. As DNA, the CDR3 is TGTGCCAGCAGCTCCTCGGGGGGTCGCACAGATACGCAGTATTTT.

The chain combines TRBV6-1 with TRBJ2-5, with D possibly being TRBD1 or TRBD2 (6 bases each). The CDR3 runs 17 residues. CDR1 and CDR2 (germline): MNHNS, SASEGT. V was cut by 4 bases and J by 1 base, with 19 bases left in between. In DNA, the CDR3 is TGTGCCAGCAGTGGCCTAGGGGGAGGAAATCGCCAAGAGACCCAGTACTTC. This translates into CASSGLGGGNRQETQYF.

V gene TRBV28 combines with J gene TRBJ1-1; the D gene is possibly TRBD1 (5 bases). CDR3 length: 13 residues. The V and J ends lost 7 bases and 3 bases respectively, with 12 bases between them. CDR1 MDHEN and CDR2 SYDVKM come from the germline V gene. The CDR3, as DNA: TGTGCCAGCAATCAGGGAGGAGACACTGAAGCTTTCTTT. Its protein is CASNQGGDTEAFF.

This chain links TRBV30 with TRBJ1-1, with 9 bases that match TRBD1. The germline V gene encodes CDR1 GTSNPN and CDR2 SVGIG (reference sequence). The CDR3 spans 15 residues. V was clipped by 4 bases and J by 5 bases; unmatched bases: 11. CDR3 amino acids: CAWKPDRGRYTEAFF. For the CDR3, the DNA is TGTGCCTGGAAACCGGACAGGGGAAGATATACTGAAGCTTTCTTT.

The chain joins TRBV5-8 to TRBJ2-3; no firm D call. V lost 5 bases to trimming and J lost 0 bases, with 19 bases between them. Germline assignment: CDR1 SGHTS and CDR2 YDEGEE. The length of the CDR3 is 17 residues. The CDR3 DNA reads as TGTGCCAGCAGTTCACTTGCCGACCGAACTAGCACAGATACGCAGTATTTT. It encodes CASSSLADRTSTDTQYF.

This clone was seen more than once but under ten times. CDR3 loop: CASSGRQGPYEQYF. CDR3 DNA: TGTGCCAGCAGTGGAAGACAGGGCCCCTACGAGCAGTACTTC. V is TRBV2 and J is TRBJ2-7, with 7 positions matching TRBD1. V was clipped by 4 bases and J by 2 bases; unmatched bases: 5. Looked up from germline, CDR1 is SNHLY and CDR2 is FYNNEI. The CDR3 contains 14 residues.

V gene TRBV5-1 combines with J gene TRBJ2-6; perhaps TRBD1 as D (6 bases). V was clipped by 1 base and J by 0 bases, with 17 bases between them. The CDR3 has 19 amino acids. The germline V gene encodes CDR1 SGHRS and CDR2 YFSETQ. The CDR3 region has the DNA TGCGCCAGCAGCTTGCCCGGGGCACAGGGATTCTCTGGGGCCAACGTCCTGACTTTC. It yields the protein CASSLPGAQGFSGANVLTF.

The V call is TRBV29-1, the J call TRBJ1-3; 8 nucleotides line up with TRBD1. Trimming took 6 bases from V and 3 from J; bases not matched to a gene: 10. Germline V lookup: CDR1 SQVTM, CDR2 ANQGSEA. The CDR3 is 15 amino acids. CDR3 nucleotides: TGCAGCGTCCATAACCGGGACAGGAGTGGAAACACCATATATTTT. Translation: CSVHNRDRSGNTIYF. The complete variable domain, with remaining parts taken from reference TRBV29-1 and TRBJ1-3, reads SAVISQKPSRDICQRGTSLTIQCQVDSQVTMMFWYRQQPGQSLTLIATANQGSEATYESGFVIDKFPISRPNLTFSTLTVSNMSPEDSSIYLCSVHNRDRSGNTIYFGEGSWLTVV.

The V gene is TRBV7-3, the J gene TRBJ2-3, with 12 bases aligning to TRBD2. Germline V gene lookup returns CDR1 SGHTA and CDR2 FQGTGA. V shed 0 bases, J shed 6 bases, and the junction held 7 bases outside the gene matches. The CDR3 is made up of 17 amino acids. The CDR3 sequence: CASSLTGPSGGDDTQYF. CDR3 DNA sequence: TGTGCCAGCAGCTTAACGGGCCCTAGCGGGGGGGACGATACGCAGTATTTT.